These 12 T cell receptor beta chains came from one sample sequenced in a study of T cell repertoires in ileal Crohn's disease. Profiled with immunoSEQ multiplex PCR; TCRdb holds only in-frame clones, not every one. The table records roughly 5,200 clones, around 87% of them present only once. This sample's time point: proximal margin of the surgical specimen (macroscopically non-inflamed). Material for sequencing was ileal tissue. These receptors were obtained from an adult with Crohn's disease.

The rearrangement uses TRBV20-1 and TRBJ2-7, with no clear D. CDR1 is DFQATT, CDR2 SNEGSKA, per germline (reference sequence). Deletions cut 5 bases from V and 4 bases from J, with 9 bases between. CDR3 length equals 11 residues. The CDR3 DNA is TGCAGTGCTCTAAGTCGATACGAGCAGTACTTC. Its protein is CSALSRYEQYF.

This chain links TRBV5-1 with TRBJ2-3; 8 bases agree with TRBD1. Per the germline V gene, CDR1 is SGHRS and CDR2 is YFSETQ. V lost 0 bases, J lost 1 base, and 1 base stayed unmatched. This CDR3 comprises 15 residues. The CDR3 loop reads CASSLEGQGTDTQYF. DNA of the CDR3: TGCGCCAGCAGCTTGGAGGGACAGGGCACAGATACGCAGTATTTT. The full variable domain, completed using reference TRBV5-1 and TRBJ2-3, is KAGVTQTPRYLIKTRGQQVTLSCSPISGHRSVSWYQQTPGQGLQFLFEYFSETQRNKGNFPGRFSGRQFSNSRSEMNVSTLELGDSALYLCASSLEGQGTDTQYFGPGTRLTVL.

This sequence joins TRBV19 and TRBJ1-6, with D possibly matching TRBD1 (5 bases). Per the germline V gene, CDR1 is LNHDA and CDR2 is SQIVND (reference sequence). V was shortened by 1 base and J by 8 bases, with 18 bases between the two germline ends. The CDR3 is 17 residues long. The DNA for the CDR3 is TGTGCCAGTAGTATAGTCCCGGGACCGCGTTTGGATTCACCCCTCCACTTT. Amino acid sequence: CASSIVPGPRLDSPLHF.

This chain joins TRBV27 and TRBJ1-1, with 9 bases that match TRBD1. Germline CDR1 reads MNHEY; CDR2 reads SMNVEV (reference sequence). This CDR3 spans 15 amino acids. V shed 5 bases and J 5 bases; nucleotides not matched to a gene: 9. DNA for the CDR3: TGTGCCAGCAGTACCAGGACAGGGGTAAAAACTGAAGCTTTCTTT. This translates into CASSTRTGVKTEAFF.

This chain links TRBV7-3 with TRBJ2-7, with TRBD2 as a possible D gene (7 bases). The CDR3 runs 16 residues. The V gene's germline CDR1 is SGHTA and CDR2 FQGTGA. Trimming removed 5 bases from V and 2 bases from J, with 19 bases in between. The CDR3 sequence: CASSLDGGGQPYEQYF. CDR3 nucleotide sequence: TGTGCCAGCAGCCTCGACGGCGGGGGCCAACCCTACGAGCAGTACTTC.

CDR3 in amino acids: CASSRTSGGRKYNEQFF. The CDR3 nucleotides read TGTGCCAGCTCGCGGACTAGCGGGGGGCGAAAATACAATGAGCAGTTCTTC. The chain couples TRBV18 to TRBJ2-1; 14 nucleotides match TRBD2. Germline V gives CDR1 KGHSH, CDR2 LQKENI. This CDR3 comprises 17 residues. After removal of 6 bases from V and 4 bases from J, the junction contained 8 bases not matched to a gene.

J is TRBJ1-2 and V is TRBV9; D remains ambiguous. Germline V gene lookup returns CDR1 SGDLS and CDR2 YYNGEE. This CDR3 has 13 amino acids. V shed 4 bases and J shed 2 bases, with 9 bases lying between them. The CDR3 spells CASSSSSNYGYTF. The DNA of the CDR3 is TGTGCCAGCAGCTCCTCGTCCAACTATGGCTACACCTTC.

The J gene is TRBJ2-1, the V gene TRBV28; D is uncertain. Deletions cut 6 bases from V and 5 bases from J, with 5 bases between. The CDR3 has 11 amino acids. Germline V CDR1 and CDR2: MDHEN, SYDVKM. Here the CDR3 DNA reads TGTGCCAGCAGATTAAACAATGAGCAGTTCTTC. Protein: CASRLNNEQFF.

The rearrangement links TRBV30 to TRBJ1-1, with 11 bases aligning to TRBD1. Germline CDR1 GTSNPN, CDR2 SVGIG (reference sequence). The CDR3 extends over 17 amino acids. With 3 bases clipped from V and 4 bases from J, the junction kept 13 bases outside the gene matches. The chain's CDR3 is CAWSRTRTGGMGTEAFF. CDR3 DNA sequence: TGTGCCTGGAGCCGGACTCGGACAGGGGGCATGGGCACTGAAGCTTTCTTT.

This CDR3 reads CASSQLLQQGYEQYF. As DNA, the CDR3 is TGCGCCAGCAGCCAACTGTTGCAACAGGGCTACGAGCAGTACTTC. The chain joins TRBV4-3 to TRBJ2-7; D is possibly TRBD1 (6 bases). The CDR3 is 15 residues long. CDR1 and CDR2 (germline): LGHNA, YSLEER. The V gene lost 2 bases and the J gene lost 3 bases, with 14 bases spanning the gap.

CDR3 sequence: CASSQDLGQGYEQYF. The CDR3 DNA reads TGCGCCAGCAGCCAAGATCTGGGACAGGGGTACGAGCAGTACTTC. The chain carries TRBV4-3 and TRBJ2-7, with 10 bases fitting TRBD1. V was pared by 0 bases and J by 4 bases, with 3 bases of the junction left unmatched. Germline loops: CDR1 LGHNA, CDR2 YSLEER. The CDR3 contains 15 residues.

The CDR3 nucleotides are TGTGCCAGCAGTTTAGATGGGATCTCTGGGGCCAACGTCCTGACTTTC. Residues: CASSLDGISGANVLTF. V is TRBV28 and J is TRBJ2-6; no clear D. CDR3 length: 16 residues. The V and J ends lost 2 bases and 0 bases respectively, with 8 bases between them. Germline assignment: CDR1 MDHEN and CDR2 SYDVKM.